This T cell receptor (beta chain) was sequenced in a study of blood T cell repertoires in COVID-19. For the study at large: Acute and convalescent COVID-19 specimens originated in the United States, Italy and Spain. PBMCs, B-cell-depleted T cells, or T cells were the source of the cDNA or gDNA that made up the material.

The CDR3 is 17 residues long. Trimming took 5 bases from V and 2 from J, leaving 21 bases between them. Germline-derived CDR1 and CDR2 are LNHDA and SQIVND (reference sequence). In the original processing: How many nucleated cells were present was estimated from reference gene primer amplification. Only in-frame clones appear in the TCRdb table, and some are missing; sequencing was by immunoSEQ multiplex PCR. The V and J calls and the clone size are those of that table, but D and trimming were determined from the DNA. In the table there are nearly 400,000 clones, over 85% of which are singletons. The chain links TRBV19 to TRBJ1-1; D gene unclear. Sequencing was performed on PBMCs or T cells enriched from blood (not recorded which). The TCR sequence derives from a woman in her twenties or thirties who had recovered from COVID-19. CDR3 DNA sequence: TGTGCCAGTAGTTCCTTAGGGTTCGGGGTCGTTAACACTGAAGCTTTCTTT. It encodes CASSSLGFGVVNTEAFF. The whole variable domain, remainder taken from reference TRBV19 and TRBJ1-1, is DGGITQSPKYLFRKEGQNVTLSCEQNLNHDAMYWYRQDPGQGLRLIYYSQIVNDFQKGDIAEGYSVSREKKESFPLTVTSAQKNPTAFYLCASSSLGFGVVNTEAFFGQGTRLTVV.